The entry below describes one TCR beta chain. The sample is drawn from a study of blood T cell repertoires in COVID-19. About the research overall: There were acute and convalescent COVID-19 samples, and they came from the United States, Italy and Spain.

The Seattle site enrolled patients during active infection and followed them longitudinally. With 4 bases clipped from V and 1 base from J, the junction kept 8 bases outside the gene matches. CDR1 and CDR2 from the germline V gene are MDHEN and SYDVKM. The CDR3 is 16 amino acids. Sequencing used immunoSEQ multiplex PCR; TCRdb keeps in-frame clones, though not all of them. This sample yields 45,000 to 50,000 clones, of which 75% to 90% are seen a single time; roughly 34% belongs to the top ten. Sequencing used peripheral blood. The sequence was collected from a woman of 80 years or more with COVID-19, enrolled during active disease. The V call is TRBV28, the J call TRBJ2-3, with 7 bases aligning to TRBD2. The CDR3 coding sequence is TGTGCCAGCAGTTGGGACTACTACCAGGGCACAGATACGCAGTATTTT. Translated, it gives CASSWDYYQGTDTQYF.